This T cell receptor (beta chain) was identified in a study of cytomegalovirus exposure and HLA in healthy donors. Findings and caveats of the study: Donors were assumed by presence/absence analyses to have roughly uniform sequencing depth. Equally common other TCR beta chains were less clonally expanded than HLA-associated ones, a later analysis found.

13 Jbeta primers and 60 Vbeta primers were used for the PCR. The table came from immunoSEQ multiplex PCR; TCRdb's copy has only in-frame clones and leaves some out. The table shows 250,000 or so clones, with about 85% occurring only once. To note about this clone: Antigen specificity is unknown.

Germline V CDR1 and CDR2: SGHAT, FQDESV (reference sequence). CDR3 size: 12 residues. V lost 5 bases and J lost 5, with 10 bases in between. The genes are TRBV11-1 and TRBJ2-7; D is undetermined. Sequences were obtained from PBMCs. The receptor was isolated from a human donor in good health. For the CDR3, the DNA is TGTGCCAGCAGCATGTACTTCCACGAGCAGTACTTC. Translation gives CASSMYFHEQYF.